The 12 T cell receptor beta chains given below trace back to one sample, sequenced in a study of OX40 agonist ivuxolimab in advanced cancers. The data were produced by immunoSEQ multiplex PCR, yet TCRdb's version contains in-frame clones alone and is incomplete. The table shows about 81,000 clones, with around 84% occurring only once. The material was CD4+ or CD8+ T cells sorted from blood, obtained in a trial of the OX40 agonist ivuxolimab. The source is an adult with an advanced solid tumor such as melanoma, head and neck, liver or kidney cancer.

The CDR3 here is CASSRTTESSYEQYV. CDR3 coding DNA: TGTGCCAGCAGCCGGACGACAGAGAGCTCCTACGAGCAGTACGTC. The J gene is TRBJ2-7, the V gene TRBV5-4; D is perhaps TRBD1 (5 bases). This CDR3 contains 15 residues. The germline V gene encodes CDR1 SGHNT and CDR2 YYREEE (reference sequence). V was clipped by 4 bases and J by 0 bases, with 14 bases between them.

V and J are TRBV2 and TRBJ2-1; no firm D call. Trimming stripped 9 bases from V and 6 bases from J, with 12 bases between. Germline loops: CDR1 SNHLY, CDR2 FYNNEI. The CDR3 covers 12 residues. The chain's CDR3 is CASLVKGNEQFF. The CDR3 DNA sequence: TGTGCCAGTCTAGTGAAGGGCAATGAGCAGTTCTTC.

This clone was observed once. This chain connects TRBV5-4 to TRBJ1-2, with 7 bases identical to TRBD1. Trimming cost V 7 bases and J 8 bases; bases outside gene matches: 11. The length of the CDR3 is 13 residues. CDR1 and CDR2 (germline): SGHNT, YYREEE (reference sequence). DNA of the CDR3: TGTGCCAGCCGTTGGTTAGGGGGCGGGGGCTACACCTTC. As protein: CASRWLGGGGYTF.

The chain is built from TRBV28 and TRBJ1-1, with TRBD1 matching 8 bases. With V trimmed by 4 bases and J by 3 bases, 10 bases remained unmatched. The germline V gene has CDR1 MDHEN and CDR2 SYDVKM. The CDR3 is 16 amino acids. The CDR3: CASSSFRGREYTEAFF. CDR3 nucleotide sequence: TGTGCCAGCAGTTCCTTCAGGGGGCGTGAATACACTGAAGCTTTCTTT. The full variable domain, rest sourced from reference TRBV28 and TRBJ1-1, is DVKVTQSSRYLVKRTGEKVFLECVQDMDHENMFWYRQDPGLGLRLIYFSYDVKMKEKGDIPEGYSVSREKKERFSLILESASTNQTSMYLCASSSFRGREYTEAFFGQGTRLTVV.

The V and J genes are TRBV2 and TRBJ1-5; D is perhaps TRBD1 (5 bases). The CDR3 extends over 13 amino acids. Trimming cost V 8 bases and J 4 bases, with 12 bases left between them. Looked up from germline, CDR1 is SNHLY and CDR2 is FYNNEI. The CDR3 region is CASRLTENQPQHF. CDR3 DNA: TGTGCCAGCCGCCTGACAGAAAATCAGCCCCAGCATTTT.

V usage is TRBV7-6 and J usage is TRBJ2-5; D not resolved. CDR1 is SGHVS and CDR2 is FNYEAQ in the germline V gene. The CDR3 runs to 11 residues. V gave up 5 bases and J gave up 5 bases, with 6 bases separating them. The CDR3, as DNA: TGTGCCAGCAGCGTTTTGGAGACCCAGTACTTC. Encoded protein: CASSVLETQYF.

The chain carries TRBV27 and TRBJ2-2; no reliable D call. The V and J ends lost 5 bases and 7 bases respectively, with 11 bases between them. Per the germline V gene, CDR1 is MNHEY and CDR2 is SMNVEV (reference sequence). The CDR3 sequence is 13 residues long. In DNA form, the CDR3 reads TGTGCCAGCAGTCCTGTGTCGAACGGGGAGCTGTTTTTT. It translates to CASSPVSNGELFF.

The V gene is TRBV7-2, the J gene TRBJ2-3, with 12 bases fitting TRBD2. The CDR3 consists of 15 residues. The ends lost 1 base at V and 6 bases at J; junction bases unmatched: 2. The V gene's germline CDR1 is SGHTA and CDR2 FQGNSA. The CDR3 sequence is CASSLGLAGVDTQYF. The CDR3 nucleotides are TGTGCCAGCAGCTTAGGACTAGCGGGAGTGGATACGCAGTATTTT.

CDR3 region: CAWSVGTGGQETQYF. The CDR3 DNA follows: TGTGCCTGGAGTGTAGGAACAGGGGGGCAAGAGACCCAGTACTTC. The V gene is TRBV30, the J gene TRBJ2-5, with 8 bases aligning to TRBD1. CDR1 and CDR2 from the germline V gene are GTSNPN and SVGIG (reference sequence). With 0 bases clipped from V and 2 bases from J, the junction kept 5 bases outside the gene matches. The CDR3 contains 15 residues.

The CDR3 loop is CASSGQGLTGELFF. CDR3 nucleotides: TGTGCCAGCAGCGGACAGGGCCTCACCGGGGAGCTGTTTTTT. The chain has TRBV5-6 and TRBJ2-2; 8 bases are a match to TRBD1. This CDR3 comprises 14 residues. V lost 4 bases to trimming and J lost 4 bases; unmatched junction nucleotides: 3. The germline V gene has CDR1 SGHDT and CDR2 YYEEEE.

The chain combines TRBV18 with TRBJ1-3; no clear D. The germline gives CDR1 KGHSH, CDR2 LQKENI. The CDR3 has 15 amino acids. The V and J ends lost 3 bases and 0 bases respectively, with 9 bases between them. The CDR3 here is CASSPVDSSGNTIYF. The CDR3 DNA sequence: TGTGCCAGCTCACCCGTCGATAGCTCTGGAAACACCATATATTTT.

The chain is built from TRBV10-2 and TRBJ2-7; D gene uncertain. The CDR3 contains 13 residues. Germline V CDR1 and CDR2: WSHSY, SAAADI. Trimming pared 5 bases from V and 0 bases from J, leaving 8 bases between. DNA for the CDR3: TGCGCCAGCAGTTACTCCAGCTCCTACGAGCAGTACGTC. Amino acid sequence: CASSYSSSYEQYV.